A selection of T cell receptor beta chains follows, all from one sample in a study of OX40 agonist ivuxolimab in advanced cancers. Clones were read by immunoSEQ multiplex PCR, and TCRdb kept only the in-frame ones, dropping some. The sample has about 98,000 clones; about 88% are singletons. Sequencing used CD4+ or CD8+ T cells sorted from blood, obtained in a trial of the OX40 agonist ivuxolimab. Receptors were obtained from an adult with an advanced solid tumor such as melanoma, head and neck, liver or kidney cancer. CDR3s include the opening cysteine and the closing phenylalanine or tryptophan. A D gene is named only where the DNA matches it firmly. The size entry is marked missing in some rows and otherwise reads once, few, many or a size class.

cdr3_nt cdr3_aa d_call j_call clone_size v_call
TGCGCCAGCAGCTTACCCGGGGAGCTGTTTTTT CASSLPGELFF . TRBJ2-2 . TRBV5-1
TGTGCCAGTAGTGTTACAGGGACTGGAACTGAAGCTTTCTTT CASSVTGTGTEAFF . TRBJ1-1 . TRBV19
TGTGCCAGTAGTAAACGACAGGGGACTAGCGGGCATCAAGAGACCCAGTACTTC CASSKRQGTSGHQETQYF TRBD2 TRBJ2-5 once TRBV19
TGTGCCAGTAGTATTAGGGGCGAGTGGACACACCAAGCTTTCTTT CASSIRGEWTHQAFF . TRBJ1-1 . TRBV19
TGTGCCAGCTCACCACCCGGGCAGAACTTAGATACGCAGTATTTT CASSPPGQNLDTQYF . TRBJ2-3 . TRBV18
TGCGCCAGCAGCCAATCGTCGACCAGAGGCTCTGGCTACACCTTC CASSQSSTRGSGYTF . TRBJ1-2 . TRBV4-1
TGTGCCAGCAGCCGGGACAGCCAGGAAAATCAGCCCCAGCATTTT CASSRDSQENQPQHF . TRBJ1-5 few TRBV21-1
TGTGCCAGCACCCTTACGGGGCCCGGGGGGAACATTCAGTACTTC CASTLTGPGGNIQYF TRBD2 TRBJ2-4 . TRBV28
TGTGCCAGCAGCCAAGTTCGGCTCGGGACAGGGAGAAACACCATATATTTT CASSQVRLGTGRNTIYF TRBD1 TRBJ1-3 few TRBV14
TGTGCCAGCTCACCACGTGGGGCGGCTGAAGCTTTCTTT CASSPRGAAEAFF . TRBJ1-1 . TRBV18
TGTGCCTGGAGATTGAAAGGGTCTGGTAAGGGTTTGACTGAAGCTTTCTTT CAWRLKGSGKGLTEAFF . TRBJ1-1 . TRBV30
TGCGCCAGCAGCTTGTCCACCGGTGGAACGGCGTTTGAAGCTTTCTTT CASSLSTGGTAFEAFF . TRBJ1-1 . TRBV5-1
TGTGCCAGCAGCCAAGATTTGGGTGGAGAGACCCAGTACTTC CASSQDLGGETQYF . TRBJ2-5 . TRBV4-2
TGCGCCAGCAGCTTGGGCGACAGGGGAGCCAACGAGCAGTACTTC CASSLGDRGANEQYF TRBD1 TRBJ2-7 . TRBV5-1
TGTGCCAGCAGCCGAGGGGGCCGTGAGGTCGGCTCACCCCTCCACTTT CASSRGGREVGSPLHF TRBD1 TRBJ1-6 once TRBV5-4
TGTGCCAGCAGCGAGGCTGTCGGGCAGCCCCAGCATTTT CASSEAVGQPQHF . TRBJ1-5 few TRBV7-2
TGTGCCAGCAGTGGCATCAGGGGGGACGAGCAGTACTTC CASSGIRGDEQYF . TRBJ2-7 . TRBV2
TGTGCCAGCAGTCGGTCTGGGTTTAATGGCTACACCTTC CASSRSGFNGYTF . TRBJ1-2 once TRBV6-1
TGTGCCAGCAGCCTGAACGGGAGGGCCGATGAGCAGTTCTTC CASSLNGRADEQFF TRBD2 TRBJ2-1 . TRBV7-2
TGTGCCAGCAGTGAACAGGGAGAGACCCAGTACTTC CASSEQGETQYF . TRBJ2-5 . TRBV6-1
TGTGCCAGCAGCTTAGGAGCAGGGGTAACCGGGGAGCTGTTTTTT CASSLGAGVTGELFF . TRBJ2-2 . TRBV7-3
TGCGCCAGCAGCACAGGACAGGGGACGGACATTCAGTACTTC CASSTGQGTDIQYF TRBD1 TRBJ2-4 . TRBV5-1
TGTGCCAGCAGCCAAGGACCTAGCGAGATCACAGATACGCAGTATTTT CASSQGPSEITDTQYF . TRBJ2-3 . TRBV4-2
TGTGCCAGCATGGTCACAGGGTTTAACTATGGCTACACCTTC CASMVTGFNYGYTF . TRBJ1-2 . TRBV28